Sequencing of this T cell receptor (beta chain) was carried out in a study of blood T cell repertoires in COVID-19. Across the study: COVID-19 samples from acute and convalescent phases originated in the United States, Italy and Spain.

The CDR3 has 15 residues. The germline gives CDR1 SGDLS, CDR2 YYNGEE. V lost 3 bases, J lost 1 base, and 7 bases stayed unmatched. In the original processing: Cell counts per sample came from amplifying reference gene primers. Sequencing was performed with immunoSEQ multiplex PCR; in TCRdb, only in-frame clones are kept and a portion is missing. The D gene and trimming were derived from the DNA, and the V and J assignments and clone size from that table. In the table there are some 330,000 clones, about nine tenths of which are singletons. The chain uses TRBV9 and TRBJ2-7; TRBD2 aligns across 7 bases. This receptor was obtained from a man aged 25-45 years who had recovered from COVID-19. The specimen was PBMCs or T cells enriched from blood (not recorded which). Here the CDR3 DNA reads TGTGCCAGCAGCGCCGGGAGGCTGGGGTCCTACGAGCAGTACTTC. Amino acid sequence: CASSAGRLGSYEQYF.